The 16 T cell receptor beta chains below all came from one sample that was sequenced in a study of prognosis after radiotherapy for stage I lung cancer. From genomic DNA, TCR beta CDR3 was amplified by two-round multiplex PCR. Amplification in first-round PCR relied on primers specific to each TRBV and TRBJ gene. Each CDR3 protein is one row after TCRdb ran MiXCR on the multiplex PCR reads. The table includes around 28,000 distinct CDR3 sequences, 40% to 55% detected once. This material consisted of PBMCs, taken before or after stereotactic body radiation therapy (not recorded which). These receptors all come from a donor aged 50 or older with non-small cell lung cancer.

This clonotype was found a few times. The chain links TRBV18 to TRBJ2-5; D is unresolved. The length of the CDR3 is 13 residues. The germline V gene encodes CDR1 KGHSH and CDR2 LQKENI. V lost 3 bases and J 5 bases, leaving 10 bases between the germline ends. For the CDR3, the DNA is TGTGCCAGCTCACCTGGGCCGGGTGAGACCCAGTACTTC. Residues: CASSPGPGETQYF.

This clonotype was found many times. V is TRBV28 and J is TRBJ1-5; D possibly corresponds to TRBD1 (5 bases). Germline V gene data show CDR1 as MDHEN and CDR2 as SYDVKM. V lost 5 bases and J 5 bases, leaving 19 bases between the germline ends. The CDR3 loop spans 16 amino acids. CDR3 nucleotides: TGTGCCAGCAGTCTTTTTCAGGGCAGTGGCTATCAGCCCCAGCATTTT. This gives the protein CASSLFQGSGYQPQHF. Full variable domain (rest looked up from reference TRBV28 and TRBJ1-5): DVKVTQSSRYLVKRTGEKVFLECVQDMDHENMFWYRQDPGLGLRLIYFSYDVKMKEKGDIPEGYSVSREKKERFSLILESASTNQTSMYLCASSLFQGSGYQPQHFGDGTRLSIL.

This clonotype is categorized as medium-sized (0.01 to 0.1%). The rearrangement joins TRBV24-1 to TRBJ1-5; 8 bases map to TRBD1. This CDR3 has 15 residues. Germline V gene data show CDR1 as KGHDR and CDR2 as SFDVKD. J was trimmed by 4 bases and V by 3 bases; bases with no gene match: 4. The chain's CDR3 is CATSDDRGGNQPQHF. CDR3 coding DNA: TGTGCCACCAGTGATGACAGGGGAGGGAATCAGCCCCAGCATTTT.

This clonotype was seen repeatedly, ten times or more. The chain has TRBV9 and TRBJ1-4; the D gene is possibly TRBD1 (6 bases). The V end was cut by 1 base, the J end by 3 bases, with 7 bases between. CDR3 length equals 14 residues. The germline CDR1 and CDR2 sequences are SGDLS and YYNGEE. CDR3 protein: CASSVKGANEKLFF. The CDR3 DNA reads TGTGCCAGCAGCGTAAAGGGGGCTAATGAAAAACTGTTTTTT. The full variable domain, in which reference TRBV9 and TRBJ1-4 provide the parts outside the CDR3, is DSGVTQTPKHLITATGQRVTLRCSPRSGDLSVYWYQQSLDQGLQFLIQYYNGEERAKGNILERFSAQQFPDLHSELNLSSLELGDSALYFCASSVKGANEKLFFGSGTQLSVL.

This clonotype was observed many times. The chain couples TRBV9 to TRBJ1-1, with D possibly matching TRBD1 (5 bases). The germline gives CDR1 SGDLS, CDR2 YYNGEE. This CDR3 is 13 amino acids long. The V end lost 2 bases, the J end lost 8 bases, and 13 bases lay between the germline ends. The CDR3 is CASSVWVSGEAFF. CDR3 coding DNA: TGTGCCAGCAGCGTTTGGGTGTCAGGGGAAGCTTTCTTT.

Many counts were recorded for this clonotype. The CDR3 loop is CASSAGQGAHHEQYF. The CDR3 DNA reads TGTGCCAGCAGCGCAGGACAGGGGGCGCATCACGAGCAGTACTTC. The rearrangement uses TRBV5-4 and TRBJ2-7, with TRBD1 identical over 11 bases. Germline CDR1 is SGHNT and CDR2 is YYREEE (reference sequence). Trimming cost V 4 bases and J 5 bases; bases outside gene matches: 8. This CDR3 is 15 amino acids long.

This chain joins TRBV12-3 or TRBV12-4 and TRBJ1-5, with D uncertain. The CDR3 length is 14 residues. Trimming shortened V by 7 bases and J by 4 bases, and 14 bases separated the two germline ends. The CDR3 sequence is CASNLGGWNQPQHF. The CDR3 coding sequence is TGTGCCAGCAACCTGGGCGGATGGAATCAGCCCCAGCATTTT.

This clonotype appeared many times. This chain joins TRBV20-1 and TRBJ2-1, with TRBD1 matching 11 bases. The CDR3 length is 13 residues. Germline CDR1 is DFQATT and CDR2 is SNEGSKA (reference sequence). V lost 5 bases to trimming and J lost 10 bases; unmatched junction nucleotides: 7. In DNA, the CDR3 is TGCAGTGCTCCGGGACAGGGGGTCGGGGAGCAGTTCTTC. Translating gives CSAPGQGVGEQFF.

This clonotype has ten or more counts. The genes are TRBV7-3 and TRBJ2-1; D is possibly TRBD2 (6 bases). The CDR3 spans 18 residues. CDR1 and CDR2 from the germline V gene are SGHTA and FQGTGA. Between the trimmed V and J ends, which lost 4 bases and 8 bases, there was a span of 27 bases. CDR3 DNA: TGTGCCAGCAGCTCCAGGAGCAGGATTGGCGGGGCCTTCCATGAGCAGTTCTTC. It codes for CASSSRSRIGGAFHEQFF.

This clonotype was counted many times. This rearrangement joins TRBV5-6 to TRBJ2-7, with 8 positions matching TRBD2. The V gene end was trimmed by 0 bases and the J gene end by 5 bases; junction bases not matched to a gene: 4. This CDR3 comprises 14 residues. Germline CDR1 reads SGHDT; CDR2 reads YYEEEE. The CDR3 bases are TGTGCCAGCAGCTTGGGCCGGGGGGGGAACGAGCAGTACTTC. This codes for CASSLGRGGNEQYF.

The rearrangement uses TRBV7-2 and TRBJ1-1; D gene uncertain. Germline CDR1 is SGHTA and CDR2 is FQGNSA. The CDR3 has 14 residues. Between the trimmed V and J ends, which lost 5 bases and 1 base, there was a span of 11 bases. CDR3 region: CASSPYRQNTEAFF. The CDR3 nucleotides are TGTGCCAGCAGCCCATACCGGCAGAACACTGAAGCTTTCTTT.

The gene calls are TRBV27 and TRBJ2-3, with D tentatively TRBD2 (6 bases). The length of the CDR3 is 14 residues. Germline values: CDR1 MNHEY, CDR2 SMNVEV (reference sequence). The ends were cut back, 6 bases at V and 7 bases at J, with 17 bases in the middle. This chain's CDR3 is CASSLIGSQYTQYF. The CDR3 bases are TGTGCCAGCAGCCTCATCGGGAGTCAGTATACGCAGTATTTT.

This clonotype appeared many times. The rearrangement uses TRBV7-2 and TRBJ2-2; TRBD2 aligns across 8 bases. CDR1 is SGHTA, CDR2 FQGNSA, per germline. V shed 5 bases, J shed 4 bases, and the junction held 15 bases outside the gene matches. The CDR3 spans 18 residues. The CDR3 spells CASSHGLAGTWGTGELFF. The CDR3 DNA follows: TGTGCCAGCAGCCATGGACTAGCCGGGACCTGGGGCACCGGGGAGCTGTTTTTT.

On this clonotype: This likely came from a read error, as a far larger clone is one base away. V gene TRBV7-9 combines with J gene TRBJ2-1, with 7 bases that match TRBD2. The CDR3 has 13 residues. Germline V gene data show CDR1 as SEHNR and CDR2 as FQNEAQ (reference sequence). CDR3 nucleotides: TGCGCCAGCAGCTCCTTGGGGGGGAATGAGCATTTCTTC. Encoded protein: CASSSLGGNEHFF.

This clonotype was detected many times. The rearrangement joins TRBV2 to TRBJ1-2; 10 nucleotides line up with TRBD1. The CDR3 is 14 residues long. Germline trimming cut 7 bases from V and 14 bases from J; bases unmatched to any gene: 16. The V gene's germline CDR1 is SNHLY and CDR2 FYNNEI. CDR3 in DNA: TGTGCCAGCAAGACAGGACAGGGGGGTATTTCGGGGACCTTC. Translating gives CASKTGQGGISGTF.

This clonotype was counted at least ten times. The V call is TRBV6-2 or TRBV6-3, the J call TRBJ1-1, with TRBD1 matching over 9 bases. The CDR3 is 15 amino acids. The V gene's germline CDR1 is MNHEY and CDR2 SVGEGT. Trimming took 6 bases from V and 7 from J; bases not matched to a gene: 12. CDR3 nucleotide sequence: TGTGCCAGCAGGGGCACAGGGGGCAAGTTCGTTGAAGCTTTCTTT. It is translated as CASRGTGGKFVEAFF.